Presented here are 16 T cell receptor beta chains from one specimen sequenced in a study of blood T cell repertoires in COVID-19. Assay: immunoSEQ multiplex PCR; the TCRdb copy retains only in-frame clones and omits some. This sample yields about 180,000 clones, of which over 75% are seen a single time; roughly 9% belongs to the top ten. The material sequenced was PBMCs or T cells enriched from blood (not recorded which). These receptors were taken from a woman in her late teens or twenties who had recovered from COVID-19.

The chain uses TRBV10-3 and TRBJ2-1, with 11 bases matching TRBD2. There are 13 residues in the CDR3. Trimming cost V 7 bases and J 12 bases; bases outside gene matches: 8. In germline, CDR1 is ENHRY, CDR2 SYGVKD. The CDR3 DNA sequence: TGTGCCATCACCCCTGTAACTAGCGGGGGGCAGTTCTTC. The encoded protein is CAITPVTSGGQFF.

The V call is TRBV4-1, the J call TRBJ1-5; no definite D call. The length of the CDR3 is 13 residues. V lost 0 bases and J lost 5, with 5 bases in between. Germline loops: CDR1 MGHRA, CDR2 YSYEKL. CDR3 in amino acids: CASSQDPDQPQHF. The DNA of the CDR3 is TGCGCCAGCAGCCAAGACCCGGATCAGCCCCAGCATTTT.

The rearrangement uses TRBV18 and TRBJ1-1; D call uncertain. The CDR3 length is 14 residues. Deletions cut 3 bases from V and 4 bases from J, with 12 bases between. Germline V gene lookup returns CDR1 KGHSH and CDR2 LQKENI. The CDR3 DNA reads TGTGCCAGCTCACCTCGGGAGGGTCCCACTGAAGCTTTCTTT. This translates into CASSPREGPTEAFF.

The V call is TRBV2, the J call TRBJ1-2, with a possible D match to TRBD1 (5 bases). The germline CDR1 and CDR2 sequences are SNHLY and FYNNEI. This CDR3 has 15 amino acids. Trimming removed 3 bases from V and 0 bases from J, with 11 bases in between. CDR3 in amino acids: CASSDDSLANYGYTF. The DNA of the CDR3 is TGTGCCAGCAGTGACGACAGTTTAGCTAACTATGGCTACACCTTC.

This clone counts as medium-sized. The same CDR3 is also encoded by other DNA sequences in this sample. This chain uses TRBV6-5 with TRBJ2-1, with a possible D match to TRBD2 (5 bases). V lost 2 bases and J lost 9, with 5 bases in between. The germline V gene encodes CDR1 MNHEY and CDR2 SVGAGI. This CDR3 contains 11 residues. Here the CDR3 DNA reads TGTGCCAGCAGTTACGGAGGTGAGCAGTTCTTC. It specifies CASSYGGEQFF.

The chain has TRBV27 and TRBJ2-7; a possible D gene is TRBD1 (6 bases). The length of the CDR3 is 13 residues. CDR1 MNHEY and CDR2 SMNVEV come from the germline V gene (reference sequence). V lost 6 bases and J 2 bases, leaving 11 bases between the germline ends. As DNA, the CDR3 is TGTGCCAGCAGGCCAACAGGGACCTACGAGCAGTACTTC. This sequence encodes CASRPTGTYEQYF.

CDR3: CASSYYGGLIAYEQYF. The CDR3 DNA is TGTGCCAGCAGTTATTACGGGGGGCTCATCGCGTACGAGCAGTACTTC. The chain couples TRBV6-2 or TRBV6-3 to TRBJ2-7; weak D call: TRBD2 (7 bases). The CDR3 covers 16 residues. Trimming cost V 3 bases and J 4 bases, with 19 bases left between them. Per the germline V gene, CDR1 is MNHEY and CDR2 is SVGEGT.

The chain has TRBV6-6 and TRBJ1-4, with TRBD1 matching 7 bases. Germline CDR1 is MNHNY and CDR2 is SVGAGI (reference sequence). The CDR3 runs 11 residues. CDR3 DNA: TGTGCATCAGGGGGTAATGAAAAACTGTTTTTT. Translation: CASGGNEKLFF.

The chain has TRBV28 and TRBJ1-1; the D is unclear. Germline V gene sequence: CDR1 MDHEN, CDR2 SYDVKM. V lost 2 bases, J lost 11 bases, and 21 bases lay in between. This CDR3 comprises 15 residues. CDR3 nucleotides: TGTGCCAGCAGTTTAGTCCCCAGCCCGGGGTTAGATGCTTTCTTT. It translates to CASSLVPSPGLDAFF.

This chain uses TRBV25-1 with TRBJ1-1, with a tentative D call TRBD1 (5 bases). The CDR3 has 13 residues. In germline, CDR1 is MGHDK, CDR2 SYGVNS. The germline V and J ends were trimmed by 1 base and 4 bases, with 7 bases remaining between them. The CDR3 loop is CASSESRGTEAFF. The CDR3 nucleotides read TGTGCCAGCAGTGAATCAAGGGGCACTGAAGCTTTCTTT.

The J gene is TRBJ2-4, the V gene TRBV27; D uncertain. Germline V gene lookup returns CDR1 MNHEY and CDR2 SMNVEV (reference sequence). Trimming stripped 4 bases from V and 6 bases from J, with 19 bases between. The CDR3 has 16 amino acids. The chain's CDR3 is CASSSSDPAQRNIQYF. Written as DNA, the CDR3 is TGTGCCAGCAGTTCCTCCGATCCCGCACAAAGAAACATTCAGTACTTC.

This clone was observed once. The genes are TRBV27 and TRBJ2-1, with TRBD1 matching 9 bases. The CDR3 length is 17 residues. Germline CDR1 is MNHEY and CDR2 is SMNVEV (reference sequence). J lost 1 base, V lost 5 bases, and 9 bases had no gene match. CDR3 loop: CASSDNTGGPSYNEQFF. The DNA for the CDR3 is TGTGCCAGCAGTGACAATACAGGGGGCCCTTCCTACAATGAGCAGTTCTTC.

The chain's CDR3 is CASRGPTVGMNTEAFF. The CDR3 bases are TGTGCCAGCAGGGGTCCGACGGTGGGCATGAACACTGAAGCTTTCTTT. V gene TRBV2 combines with J gene TRBJ1-1; the D is unclear. The germline CDR1 and CDR2 sequences are SNHLY and FYNNEI. CDR3 size: 16 residues. Trimming took off 6 bases at V and 0 bases at J, with 17 bases between the two ends.

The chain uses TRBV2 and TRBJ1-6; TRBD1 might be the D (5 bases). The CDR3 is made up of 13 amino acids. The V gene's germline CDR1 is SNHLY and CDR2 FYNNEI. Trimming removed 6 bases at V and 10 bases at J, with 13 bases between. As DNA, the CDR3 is TGTGCCAGCAGAACAACAGGAATATCACCCCTCCACTTT. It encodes CASRTTGISPLHF.

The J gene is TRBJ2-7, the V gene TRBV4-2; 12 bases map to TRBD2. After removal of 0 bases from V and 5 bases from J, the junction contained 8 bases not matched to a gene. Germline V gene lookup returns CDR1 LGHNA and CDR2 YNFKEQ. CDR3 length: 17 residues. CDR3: CASSQETSSGGAHEQYF. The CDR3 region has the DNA TGTGCCAGCAGCCAAGAAACGTCTAGCGGGGGGGCCCACGAGCAGTACTTC.

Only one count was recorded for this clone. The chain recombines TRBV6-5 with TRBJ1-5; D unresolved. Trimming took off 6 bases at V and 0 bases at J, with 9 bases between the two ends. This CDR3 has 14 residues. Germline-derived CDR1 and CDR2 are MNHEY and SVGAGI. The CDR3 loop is CASRSGGSNQPQHF. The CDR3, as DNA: TGTGCCAGCAGATCCGGAGGTAGCAATCAGCCCCAGCATTTT.